Below, 13 T cell receptor beta chains from the same sample are listed, as sequenced in a study of T cell responses to AZD1222 COVID-19 vaccine. Clones were sequenced by immunoSEQ multiplex PCR, and TCRdb holds only the in-frame ones, with some missing. The table includes over 120,000 clones, approximately 92% detected once. Source: peripheral blood, taken 28 days after the second AZD1222 dose. The receptors originated from an adult who received the AZD1222 COVID-19 vaccine.

The chain joins TRBV7-2 to TRBJ1-2, with 11 bases that match TRBD1. Trimming cost V 1 base and J 8 bases; bases outside gene matches: 9. The germline CDR1 and CDR2 sequences are SGHTA and FQGNSA. CDR3 length: 16 amino acids. For the CDR3, the DNA is TGTGCCAGCAGCTTAGAGTTCCCCCGGACAGGGGGCGGCTACACCTTC. Encoded protein: CASSLEFPRTGGGYTF.

Concerning this clone: Different DNA sequences within this sample yield the same CDR3. The J gene is TRBJ2-3, the V gene TRBV28; 8 bases are a match to TRBD1. The ends lost 4 bases at V and 1 base at J; junction bases unmatched: 4. The germline V gene has CDR1 MDHEN and CDR2 SYDVKM. The CDR3 consists of 15 residues. DNA of the CDR3: TGTGCCAGCAGTTCCCCGGGACAGGGCACAGATACGCAGTATTTT. It yields the protein CASSSPGQGTDTQYF.

This chain joins TRBV7-3 and TRBJ2-2, with 14 positions matching TRBD2. Germline lookup yields CDR1 SGHTA and CDR2 FQGTGA. CDR3 length: 17 amino acids. The V gene end was trimmed by 5 bases and the J gene end by 6 bases; junction bases not matched to a gene: 8. The CDR3 nucleotides read TGTGCCAGCAGCGCTACCGGGACTAGCGGGAGTCCCGGGGAGCTGTTTTTT. This sequence encodes CASSATGTSGSPGELFF.

The chain is built from TRBV7-2 and TRBJ1-2; 12 nucleotides agree with TRBD1. Looked up from germline, CDR1 is SGHTA and CDR2 is FQGNSA. The CDR3 consists of 15 residues. V gave up 2 bases and J gave up 8 bases; unmatched junction bases: 6. DNA for the CDR3: TGTGCCAGCAGCTTAAGGGACAGGGGGCCGCGGGGCTACACCTTC. It encodes CASSLRDRGPRGYTF.

The V gene is TRBV28, the J gene TRBJ2-7; D not resolved. The CDR3 is made up of 11 amino acids. Between the trimmed V and J ends, which lost 6 bases and 6 bases, there was a span of 9 bases. The germline CDR1 and CDR2 sequences are MDHEN and SYDVKM. CDR3 amino acids: CASRDPGEQYF. The DNA for the CDR3 is TGTGCCAGCAGGGACCCCGGCGAGCAGTACTTC. The entire variable domain, with the rest obtained from reference TRBV28 and TRBJ2-7, is as follows: DVKVTQSSRYLVKRTGEKVFLECVQDMDHENMFWYRQDPGLGLRLIYFSYDVKMKEKGDIPEGYSVSREKKERFSLILESASTNQTSMYLCASRDPGEQYFGPGTRLTVT.

The V gene is TRBV21-1, the J gene TRBJ1-5. TRBV21-1 is a recognized pseudogene. The CDR3 is 13 residues long. The CDR3 reads CASHKGGKQPQHF. The CDR3 region has the DNA TGTGCCAGCCATAAGGGGGGAAAGCAGCCCCAGCATTTT.

The rearrangement joins TRBV27 to TRBJ1-3; D not certain. Germline values: CDR1 MNHEY, CDR2 SMNVEV (reference sequence). The CDR3 extends over 15 amino acids. Trimming pared 5 bases from V and 0 bases from J, leaving 11 bases between. The CDR3 is CASSPRAPSGNTIYF. The CDR3 DNA sequence: TGTGCCAGCAGTCCCCGGGCCCCCTCTGGAAACACCATATATTTT.

This clone was observed a single time. The V gene is TRBV15, the J gene TRBJ2-3; 7 bases line up with TRBD2. The CDR3 is 16 residues long. V lost 5 bases, J lost 5 bases, and 13 bases stayed unmatched. CDR1 LNHNV and CDR2 YYDKDF come from the germline V gene (reference sequence). CDR3 amino acids: CATSGIGRQNEDTQYF. Here the CDR3 DNA reads TGTGCCACCAGCGGAATCGGGAGGCAGAATGAAGATACGCAGTATTTT.

This clone was seen a few times. The chain joins TRBV7-9 to TRBJ2-7; D not certain. The V end lost 4 bases, the J end lost 5 bases, and 12 bases lay between the germline ends. The CDR3 runs to 13 residues. CDR1 is SEHNR and CDR2 is FQNEAQ in the germline V gene (reference sequence). The CDR3 here is CASSSLSKNEQYF. CDR3 coding DNA: TGTGCCAGCAGCTCACTATCGAAAAACGAGCAGTACTTC. The whole variable domain, filled in from reference TRBV7-9 and TRBJ2-7, reads DTGVSQNPRHKITKRGQNVTFRCDPISEHNRLYWYRQTLGQGPEFLTYFQNEAQLEKSRLLSDRFSAERPKGSFSTLEIQRTEQGDSAMYLCASSSLSKNEQYFGPGTRLTVT.

In nucleotides, the CDR3 is TGTGCCACGGCTACCGGTAGCTCCTACAATGAGCAGTTCTTC. It is translated as CATATGSSYNEQFF. The chain is built from TRBV15 and TRBJ2-1; D not resolved. The ends were cut back, 9 bases at V and 0 bases at J, with 12 bases in the middle. CDR3 length equals 14 residues. Germline V gives CDR1 LNHNV, CDR2 YYDKDF (reference sequence).

This clone was counted a few times. The J gene is TRBJ2-4, the V gene TRBV19, with D perhaps TRBD1 (5 bases). CDR3 length: 16 residues. Germline loops: CDR1 LNHDA, CDR2 SQIVND (reference sequence). The germline V and J ends were trimmed by 8 bases and 7 bases, with 24 bases remaining between them. This chain's CDR3 is CASSFQSGIAPNIQYF. CDR3 coding DNA: TGTGCCAGTTCCTTCCAGTCAGGGATCGCCCCCAACATTCAGTACTTC.

This chain joins TRBV6-5 and TRBJ2-7; no reliable D call. Germline V gene data show CDR1 as MNHEY and CDR2 as SVGAGI. This CDR3 is built from 13 residues. Trimming removed 5 bases from V and 4 bases from J, with 12 bases in between. CDR3 DNA sequence: TGTGCCAGCAGTCTACGTGGCGAGTACGAGCAGTACTTC. Translation: CASSLRGEYEQYF.

The chain combines TRBV19 with TRBJ1-2, with TRBD1 identical over 12 bases. The germline V gene has CDR1 LNHDA and CDR2 SQIVND (reference sequence). The length of the CDR3 is 16 residues. V lost 7 bases, J lost 8 bases, and 14 bases stayed unmatched. The CDR3 sequence is CASTADPGQGARGYTF. The CDR3 DNA reads as TGTGCCAGTACCGCGGATCCGGGACAGGGGGCGAGGGGCTACACCTTC.